What follows are 25 T cell receptor beta chains derived from one specimen sequenced in a study of molecular identifiers for immune sequencing clone quantification. TCRdb itself ran the PCR reads through MiXCR, one entry per CDR3 protein. The table shows some 91,000 distinct CDR3 sequences, with roughly 24% occurring only once. The sequenced sample was naive CD8+ T cells from blood, with Jurkat cell RNA spiked in. Subset of the sample: FACS-sorted CD8+CD4-CCR7+CD45RA+ naive T cells. The receptors derive from a human donor in good health. Some libraries in this study had Jurkat cell RNA spiked in.

This clonotype was picked up a small number of times. The genes are TRBV21-1 and TRBJ2-3; TRBD1 is the table's D call and was not checked against the DNA. TRBV21-1 is annotated as a pseudogene. The CDR3 is made up of 19 amino acids. The CDR3: CASSKDTGSLGLGWGTQYF. The DNA for the CDR3 is TGTGCCAGCAGCAAAGACACAGGGTCTTTGGGCCTAGGGTGGGGTACGCAGTATTTT.

This clonotype has just a few counts. One junction end does not reproduce the germline sequence, and a read error may be involved. The chain couples TRBV29-1 to TRBJ2-1; 10 bases are shared with TRBD1. The CDR3 has 15 amino acids. Per the germline V gene, CDR1 is SQVTM and CDR2 is ANQGSEA. The chain's CDR3 is CGVTHGQGVYNEQFF. The CDR3 DNA sequence: TGCGGCGTCACTCACGGACAGGGGGTCTACAATGAGCAGTTCTTC.

This clonotype was observed many times. The chain is built from TRBV30 and TRBJ1-5; tentative D call: TRBD1 (6 bases). The CDR3 consists of 15 residues. Trimming took off 3 bases at V and 5 bases at J, with 17 bases between the two ends. Germline CDR1 reads GTSNPN; CDR2 reads SVGIG (reference sequence). CDR3 nucleotides: TGTGCCTGGAGCGCACAGGGTTTTGGAGATCAGCCCCAGCATTTT. Encoded protein: CAWSAQGFGDQPQHF.

As regards this clonotype: A read error is possible here, since a much larger clone lies one base away. The rearrangement joins TRBV5-4 to TRBJ1-1, with D possibly TRBD1 on 5 matching bases. The germline V gene encodes CDR1 SGHNT and CDR2 YYREEE (reference sequence). The CDR3 totals 15 residues. The chain's CDR3 is CASSFLTEWGTEASF. CDR3 bases: TGTGCCAGCAGCTTTCTGACAGAATGGGGCACTGAAGCTTCCTTT.

Turning to this clonotype: A much larger clone sits a single nucleotide away, making a read error possible. The chain carries TRBV19 and TRBJ2-1, with 9 bases matching TRBD2. Germline loops: CDR1 LNHDA, CDR2 SQIVND (reference sequence). The CDR3 loop spans 15 amino acids. In DNA, the CDR3 is TGTGCCAGTAGTCCAGCGGGGGGTCAATACAATGATCAGTTCTTC. Translating it yields CASSPAGGQYNDQFF.

This clonotype showed up many times. The J gene is TRBJ2-5, the V gene TRBV7-6; weak D call: TRBD2 (6 bases). This CDR3 region has 14 residues. Germline V CDR1 and CDR2: SGHVS, FNYEAQ. With 3 bases removed from V and 5 bases from J, the gap between germline ends came to 13 bases. CDR3 sequence reads: CASSLVRGMETQYF. The DNA for the CDR3 is TGTGCCAGCAGCTTGGTTCGGGGGATGGAGACCCAGTACTTC.

This clonotype was seen many times. The rearrangement joins TRBV25-1 to TRBJ2-7, with D perhaps matching TRBD2 (6 bases). This CDR3 has 13 residues. Trimming took 4 bases from V and 2 from J, leaving 9 bases between them. Germline-derived CDR1 and CDR2 are MGHDK and SYGVNS. The CDR3 DNA reads TGTGCCAGCAGTGGACTAGGAGCCTACGAGCAGTACTTC. Protein sequence: CASSGLGAYEQYF.

In its sample, this clonotype was seen many times. The rearrangement joins TRBV6-2 or TRBV6-3 to TRBJ2-7; either TRBD1 or TRBD2 may fit D (5 bases each). V lost 8 bases to trimming and J lost 4 bases, with 9 bases between them. Germline V gene sequence: CDR1 MNHEY, CDR2 SVGEGT. The CDR3 runs to 11 residues. The chain's CDR3 is CASSEGYEQYF. In DNA form, the CDR3 reads TGTGCCAGCTCCGAGGGGTACGAGCAGTACTTC.

This clonotype was observed a single time. The missing conserved phenylalanine or tryptophan at the end of this CDR3 makes a read error likely. The limits of the CDR3 on the DNA are not certain, so only TCRdb's listed CDR3 is given. The gene calls are TRBV20-1 and TRBJ2-2; the DNA was not compared with TRBD2, the D call given in the table. The CDR3 totals 13 residues, both ends included. The germline CDR1 and CDR2 sequences are DFQATT and SNEGSKA (reference sequence). CDR3 amino acids: CSARDGGSGELLV.

This clonotype showed up many times. The CDR3 here is CASSQDFPLIGPQRNTEAFF. The CDR3 nucleotides are TGCGCCAGCAGCCAAGATTTTCCCCTCATAGGTCCACAAAGGAACACTGAAGCTTTCTTT. The chain joins TRBV4-3 to TRBJ1-1; D gene ambiguous. The CDR3 has 20 residues. The germline CDR1 and CDR2 sequences are LGHNA and YSLEER. Trimming pared 0 bases from V and 1 base from J, leaving 24 bases between.

The sample holds many counts of this clonotype. The chain employs TRBV29-1 and TRBJ2-5, with 9 bases fitting TRBD1. The V gene end was trimmed by 3 bases and the J gene end by 3 bases; junction bases not matched to a gene: 8. Germline loops: CDR1 SQVTM, CDR2 ANQGSEA. The length of the CDR3 is 15 residues. In nucleotides, the CDR3 is TGCAGCGTTGATCCGGGACAGGGAGTTGAAGAGACCCAGTACTTC. This gives the protein CSVDPGQGVEETQYF.

There are a few counts of this clonotype. A junction end diverges from the germline sequence, so it may reflect a read error. The gene calls are TRBV4-3 and TRBJ1-1; 8 nucleotides align to TRBD1. The CDR3 covers 15 residues. Germline lookup yields CDR1 LGHNA and CDR2 YSLEER. The CDR3 sequence is CASSQDRAGGVEAFF. DNA for the CDR3: TGCGCCAGCAGTCAAGATCGGGCAGGGGGCGTTGAAGCTTTCTTT.

There are many counts of this clonotype. The chain carries TRBV2 and TRBJ2-1; D gene unclear. Trimming shortened V by 7 bases and J by 0 bases, and 10 bases separated the two germline ends. CDR1 SNHLY and CDR2 FYNNEI come from the germline V gene. The CDR3 has 14 residues. CDR3 amino acids: CASIEKSSYNEQFF. CDR3 DNA sequence: TGTGCCAGCATCGAGAAGAGCTCCTACAATGAGCAGTTCTTC.

This clonotype came up many times. This CDR3 is CASTVAYPSGANVLTF. The CDR3 DNA follows: TGTGCCAGTACCGTGGCATACCCCTCTGGGGCCAACGTCCTGACTTTC. V is TRBV19 and J is TRBJ2-6, with no clear D. The germline V gene encodes CDR1 LNHDA and CDR2 SQIVND (reference sequence). This CDR3 is 16 amino acids long. The V and J ends lost 7 bases and 0 bases respectively, with 13 bases between them.

This sequence joins TRBV6-2 or TRBV6-3 and TRBJ1-5; D is perhaps TRBD1 (5 bases). The CDR3 runs 17 residues. The germline CDR1 and CDR2 sequences are MNHEY and SVGEGT. V shed 5 bases and J shed 0 bases, with 17 bases lying between them. The CDR3 region has the DNA TGTGCCAGCAGTAACCGGGACTGGAGCTATAGCAATCAGCCCCAGCATTTT. This translates into CASSNRDWSYSNQPQHF.

This rearrangement joins TRBV7-8 to TRBJ2-3; tentative D call: TRBD1 (6 bases). Trimming pared 0 bases from V and 6 bases from J, leaving 19 bases between. The germline V gene has CDR1 SGHVS and CDR2 FQNEAQ. The CDR3 extends over 17 amino acids. This chain's CDR3 is CASSLAWQGTLGDTQYF. The CDR3, as DNA: TGTGCCAGCAGCTTAGCGTGGCAGGGGACGTTGGGGGATACGCAGTATTTT.

This clonotype was found many times. The genes are TRBV29-1 and TRBJ2-7; the match to TRBD1 covers 11 bases. Germline CDR1 is SQVTM and CDR2 is ANQGSEA. The CDR3 is made up of 17 amino acids. With V trimmed by 0 bases and J by 2 bases, 9 bases remained unmatched. CDR3 DNA sequence: TGCAGCGTTGAAGATCCTAAAGGACAGGGGGCACCCTACGAGCAGTACTTC. It specifies CSVEDPKGQGAPYEQYF.

In this sample, this clonotype turned up many times. The V and J genes are TRBV7-9 and TRBJ2-7; possible D gene TRBD2, 6 bases. CDR1 and CDR2 (germline): SEHNR, FQNEAQ (reference sequence). Trimming left V 2 bases short and J 4 bases short, with 6 bases between. This CDR3 has 12 residues. In nucleotides, the CDR3 is TGTGCCAGCAGCTTACGGGAGTACGAGCAGTACTTC. As protein: CASSLREYEQYF.

This clonotype was counted at least ten times. The chain employs TRBV12-3 or TRBV12-4 and TRBJ2-2; D gene uncertain. CDR3 length equals 15 residues. Between the trimmed V and J ends, which lost 3 bases and 0 bases, there was a span of 8 bases. The CDR3 region is CASSFGTPNTGELFF. The CDR3 DNA is TGTGCCAGCAGTTTTGGCACCCCGAACACCGGGGAGCTGTTTTTT.

In this sample, this clonotype turned up many times. The V gene is TRBV3-1, the J gene TRBJ2-3; a possible D gene is TRBD1 (6 bases). V gave up 0 bases and J gave up 2 bases, with 15 bases separating them. Germline lookup yields CDR1 LGHDT and CDR2 YNNKEL (reference sequence). CDR3 length: 17 residues. CDR3: CASSQDGAGAYTDTQYF. In nucleotides, the CDR3 is TGTGCCAGCAGCCAAGATGGGGCAGGGGCTTACACAGATACGCAGTATTTT.

This clonotype showed up many times. This rearrangement joins TRBV7-9 to TRBJ2-4, with D perhaps matching TRBD2 (7 bases). This CDR3 is built from 16 residues. Germline-derived CDR1 and CDR2 are SEHNR and FQNEAQ (reference sequence). Trimming shortened V by 5 bases and J by 6 bases, and 20 bases separated the two germline ends. For the CDR3, the DNA is TGTGCCAGCAGCATGTCAGGGGCGTCTAGCGGAAACATTCAGTACTTC. Translating it yields CASSMSGASSGNIQYF.

About this clonotype itself: Mismatch with germline at one junction end may stem from a read error. The genes are TRBV4-1 and TRBJ2-1; 11 positions match TRBD2. Germline V gene lookup returns CDR1 MGHRA and CDR2 YSYEKL. The CDR3 totals 16 residues. The CDR3 nucleotides read TGCGCCGGCAGCCAGAGGGAACTAGCGGGGGACAATGAGCAGTTCTTC. Amino acids: CAGSQRELAGDNEQFF.

Regarding this clonotype: This may stem from a read error, because a much larger clone lies one nucleotide away. In this CDR3 the conserved last residue, phenylalanine or tryptophan, is missing, so a read error is likely. This rearrangement joins TRBV4-3 to TRBJ2-5; D is undetermined. Trimming took off 0 bases at V and 1 base at J, with 9 bases between the two ends. CDR1 and CDR2 from the germline V gene are LGHNA and YSLEER. The CDR3 length is 15 residues. In nucleotides, the CDR3 is TGCGCCAGCAGCCAAGATATGGGGTTCCAAGAGACCCAGTACTAC. This sequence encodes CASSQDMGFQETQYY.

This clonotype was detected ten times or more. CDR3 loop: CASSASGGPYEQYF. CDR3 nucleotide sequence: TGCGCCAGCAGCGCTAGCGGGGGACCCTACGAGCAGTACTTC. This sequence joins TRBV4-1 and TRBJ2-7; 10 bases map to TRBD2. This CDR3 region has 14 residues. The ends lost 5 bases at V and 2 bases at J; junction bases unmatched: 3. Germline assignment: CDR1 MGHRA and CDR2 YSYEKL.

This clonotype was seen repeatedly, ten times or more. The gene calls are TRBV10-3 and TRBJ2-7; 11 nucleotides agree with TRBD2. Per germline, CDR1 ENHRY and CDR2 SYGVKD. After removal of 0 bases from V and 6 bases from J, the junction contained 4 bases not matched to a gene. The CDR3 spans 15 residues. As DNA, the CDR3 is TGTGCCATCAGTGAGTCAGAGACTAGCGGGGCCGAGCAGTACTTC. Its translation is CAISESETSGAEQYF.